This entry describes one T cell receptor (beta chain). Its antigen is still unknown. The record originates from a study of cytomegalovirus exposure and HLA in healthy donors. Overall study findings and caveats: TCR beta sequences numbering 15,000 to 20,000 were associated with HLA alleles at 0.05 false discovery rate in a later analysis.

Primers included in the PCR were 60 Vbeta and 13 Jbeta primers. Source study methods: Approximately 87 million unique TCR beta chains, roughly 10 million shared, were counted in a later analysis. TCRdb keeps only in-frame clones here, not all; method: immunoSEQ multiplex PCR. For V, J and clone size, that table is used; D and trimming come from the DNA. Among 150,000 to 200,000 clones listed, around three quarters were seen once. With 6 bases removed from V and 5 bases from J, the gap between germline ends came to 14 bases. The CDR3 has 14 residues. Germline V lookup: CDR1 ENHRY, CDR2 SYGVKD. Material: PBMCs. The V call is TRBV10-3, the J call TRBJ1-5, with D uncertain. The sequence came from a woman aged 25 to 39 in good health and CMV-seropositive. CDR3 residues: CAISRGPRDQPQHF. CDR3 sequence (DNA): TGTGCCATCAGCCGAGGCCCTCGAGATCAGCCCCAGCATTTT.